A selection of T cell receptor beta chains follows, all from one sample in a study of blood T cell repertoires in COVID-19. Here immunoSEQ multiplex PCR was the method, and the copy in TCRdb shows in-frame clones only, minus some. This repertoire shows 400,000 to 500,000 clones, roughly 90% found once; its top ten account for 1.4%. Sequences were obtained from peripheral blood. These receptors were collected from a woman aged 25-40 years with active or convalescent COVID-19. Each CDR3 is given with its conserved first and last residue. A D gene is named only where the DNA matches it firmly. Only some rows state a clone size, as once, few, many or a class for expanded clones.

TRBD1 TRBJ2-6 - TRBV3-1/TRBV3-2 CASSSTKWAAGGLGGANVLTF TGTGCCAGCAGCTCTACAAAGTGGGCCGCAGGGGGATTAGGTGGGGCCAACGTCCTGACTTTC
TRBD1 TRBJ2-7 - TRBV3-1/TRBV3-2 CASSRDRVSEQYF TGTGCCAGCAGCCGGGACAGGGTTTCCGAGCAGTACTTC
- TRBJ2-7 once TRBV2 CASSAGGNSYEQYF TGTGCCAGCAGTGCAGGGGGGAACTCCTACGAGCAGTACTTC
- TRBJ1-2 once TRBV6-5 CASSYSKGLGISGYTF TGTGCCAGCAGTTACTCGAAGGGGTTAGGGATCTCTGGCTACACCTTC
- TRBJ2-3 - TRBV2 CASSETLAVGTDTQYF TGTGCCAGCAGTGAAACTCTAGCTGTAGGGACAGATACGCAGTATTTT
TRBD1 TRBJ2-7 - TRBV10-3 CAISDSGGQNYEQYF TGTGCCATCAGTGATTCAGGGGGACAGAACTACGAGCAGTACTTC
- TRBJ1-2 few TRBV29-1 CSVVGGGEYGYTF TGCAGCGTTGTTGGGGGCGGAGAGTATGGCTACACCTTC
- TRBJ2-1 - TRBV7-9 CASSRVLYNEQFF TGTGCCAGCAGCAGGGTCCTCTACAATGAGCAGTTCTTC
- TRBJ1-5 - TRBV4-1 CASSQVEGSSNQPQHF TGCGCCAGCAGCCAAGTAGAGGGATCTAGCAATCAGCCCCAGCATTTT
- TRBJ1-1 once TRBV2 CASPRGTEARTMNTEAFF TGTGCAAGCCCTAGGGGGACGGAGGCTCGAACGATGAACACTGAAGCTTTCTTT
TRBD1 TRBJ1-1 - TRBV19 CASSSTGGTEAFF TGTGCCAGTAGTTCGACAGGGGGCACTGAAGCTTTCTTT
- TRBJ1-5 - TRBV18 CASSPGEESNQPQHF TGTGCCAGCTCACCAGGGGAGGAAAGCAATCAGCCCCAGCATTTT
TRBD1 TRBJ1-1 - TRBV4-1 CASSQVLTGGMNTEAFF TGCGCCAGCAGCCAAGTGCTTACAGGGGGAATGAACACTGAAGCTTTCTTT
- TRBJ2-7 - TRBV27 CASSLFLGIGGRAYEQYF TGTGCCAGCAGTTTATTCTTGGGGATAGGGGGACGTGCTTACGAGCAGTACTTC
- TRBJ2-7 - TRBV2 CASGAGLYEQYF TGTGCCAGCGGGGCAGGGTTATACGAGCAGTACTTC
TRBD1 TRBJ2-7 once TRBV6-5 CASRPGTGGYEQYF TGTGCCAGCAGACCCGGGACAGGGGGCTACGAGCAGTACTTC
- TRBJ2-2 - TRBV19 CASSLRRTTNTGELFF TGTGCCAGTAGTCTGCGACGGACTACGAACACCGGGGAGCTGTTTTTT
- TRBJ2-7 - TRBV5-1 CASSSPGFHEQYF TGCGCCAGCAGCTCTCCGGGGTTCCACGAGCAGTACTTC
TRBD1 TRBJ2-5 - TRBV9 CASSRRQGPQETQYF TGTGCCAGCAGCAGAAGACAGGGTCCACAAGAGACCCAGTACTTC
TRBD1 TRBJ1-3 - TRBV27 CASSGATGGPSGNTIYF TGTGCCAGCAGTGGGGCGACAGGGGGGCCCTCTGGAAACACCATATATTTT
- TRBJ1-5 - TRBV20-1 CSASAGGVQPQHF TGCAGTGCTAGTGCGGGGGGCGTTCAGCCCCAGCATTTT
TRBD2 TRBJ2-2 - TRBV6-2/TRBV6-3 CASSSLAGGPKPNTGELFF TGTGCCAGCAGTTCCCTAGCGGGAGGGCCCAAGCCGAACACCGGGGAGCTGTTTTTT
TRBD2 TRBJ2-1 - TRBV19 CASGLAGISYNEQFF TGTGCCAGTGGACTAGCGGGGATCTCCTACAATGAGCAGTTCTTC